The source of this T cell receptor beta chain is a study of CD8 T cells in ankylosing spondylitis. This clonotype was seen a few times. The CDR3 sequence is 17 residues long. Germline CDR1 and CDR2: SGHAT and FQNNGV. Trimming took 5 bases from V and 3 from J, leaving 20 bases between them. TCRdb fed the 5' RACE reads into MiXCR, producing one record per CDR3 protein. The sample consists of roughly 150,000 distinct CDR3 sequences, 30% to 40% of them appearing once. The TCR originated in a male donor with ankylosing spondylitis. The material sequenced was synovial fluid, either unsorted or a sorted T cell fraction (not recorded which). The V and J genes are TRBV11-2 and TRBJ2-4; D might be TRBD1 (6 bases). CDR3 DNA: TGTGCCAGCAGCCGACAGGAAAGGGTAATGGGCAAAAACATTCAGTACTTC. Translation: CASSRQERVMGKNIQYF.